The T cell receptor beta chain described here comes from a study of OX40 agonist ivuxolimab in advanced cancers. About the research overall: People who had prior anti-PD-1, anti-PD-L1 or anti-CTLA-4 therapy could take part, and around 39% had some. Study outcomes and limitations: Doses of 0.1 to 3.0 mg/kg were accompanied by clonal expansion of CD4+ and CD8+ blood T cells by week 6. Also present in some nonresponders was a low level of normalized T-cell clonal expansion.

Assay: immunoSEQ multiplex PCR; the TCRdb copy retains only in-frame clones and omits some. The table includes under 95,000 clones, roughly 86% detected once. A remark on this clone: Its antigen is still unknown.

The germline V gene encodes CDR1 SGHKS and CDR2 YYEKEE (reference sequence). The V end was cut by 0 bases, the J end by 5 bases, with 14 bases between. This CDR3 spans 15 amino acids. Sequencing used CD4+ or CD8+ T cells sorted from blood, obtained in a trial of the OX40 agonist ivuxolimab. The V and J genes are TRBV5-5 and TRBJ1-1; D is perhaps TRBD1 (5 bases). This clonotype was sampled from an adult with an advanced solid tumor such as melanoma, head and neck, liver or kidney cancer. In DNA form, the CDR3 reads TGTGCCAGCAGCTTGGAATTGGGGGTACGGACTGAAGCTTTCTTT. It is translated as CASSLELGVRTEAFF.